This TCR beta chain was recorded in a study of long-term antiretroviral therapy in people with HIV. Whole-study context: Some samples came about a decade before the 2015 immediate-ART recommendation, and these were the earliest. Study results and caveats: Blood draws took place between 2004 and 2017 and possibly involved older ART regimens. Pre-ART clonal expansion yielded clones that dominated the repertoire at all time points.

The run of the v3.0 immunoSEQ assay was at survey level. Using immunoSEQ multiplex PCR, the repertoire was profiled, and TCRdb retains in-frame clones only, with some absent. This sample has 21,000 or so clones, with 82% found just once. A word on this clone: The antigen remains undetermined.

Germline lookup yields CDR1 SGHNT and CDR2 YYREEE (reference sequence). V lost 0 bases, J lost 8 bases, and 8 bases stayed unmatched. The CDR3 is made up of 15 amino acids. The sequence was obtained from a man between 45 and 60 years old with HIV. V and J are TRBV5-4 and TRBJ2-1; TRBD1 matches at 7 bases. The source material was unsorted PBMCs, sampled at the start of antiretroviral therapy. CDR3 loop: CASSLGQGEIYEQFF. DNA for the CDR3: TGTGCCAGCAGCTTGGGCCAGGGGGAAATCTATGAGCAGTTCTTC.